The entry that follows covers one T cell receptor beta chain sequence. The antigen remains unidentified. The CDR3 consists of 14 residues. V was trimmed by 3 bases and J by 8 bases, leaving 11 bases between them. Germline V gene sequence: CDR1 SGHTA, CDR2 FQGTGA. Specified treatment: approximately nine-day PBMC culture with coronavirus spike peptide pools or control peptides (ViraFEST assay). The data are from a study of vaccination and CD4 T cells after COVID-19. Across the study: The post-COVID sampling time was a median around 91 days after diagnosis, ranging from 35 to 161.

Once obtained from cultured CD4+ T cells, the DNA was sequenced using the Oncomine TCR Beta short-read assay. TCRdb re-derived calls from the PCR reads in MiXCR, one entry per CDR3 protein. The table records approximately 16,000 distinct CDR3 sequences, under 75% of them present only once. This sequence originates from a human donor who had recovered from COVID-19. Sequenced: CD4+ T cells from blood, cultured in vitro. The chain couples TRBV7-3 to TRBJ1-6; D gene unclear. The CDR3 DNA is TGTGCCAGCAGCTTCTCGGGGATTGATTCACCCCTCCACTTT. Residues: CASSFSGIDSPLHF.